This T cell receptor beta chain was observed in a study of CD8 T cells in Susac syndrome. The germline gives CDR1 SQVTM, CDR2 ANQGSEA. The junction had 2 bases not matched to a gene; V was cut back by 6 bases and J by 0 bases. This CDR3 comprises 13 residues. After extraction with the RNeasy kit, about 0.5 to 1 ug of the RNA was reverse transcribed using random hexamers. A multiplex approach, immunoSEQ multiplex PCR, amplified TCR beta CDR3 across 54 Vbeta and 13 Jbeta. TCRdb re-called the immunoSEQ multiplex PCR reads with MiXCR, one entry per CDR3 protein. The data hold 160,000 or so distinct CDR3 sequences, with approximately 95% observed a single time.

The sequenced sample was CD4+ T cells from PBMCs. The chain combines TRBV29-1 with TRBJ1-3; 7 nucleotides align to TRBD1. The receptor comes from a human donor with Susac syndrome. The CDR3 region is CSVRQGSGNTIYF. Written as DNA, the CDR3 is TGCAGCGTGAGACAGGGCTCTGGAAACACCATATATTTT.